This is a list of T cell receptor beta chains from one sample in a study of T-cell reconstitution after alpha-beta-depleted transplantation in children. TCRdb called the PCR reads again in MiXCR, with one record for every CDR3 protein. The table records over 150,000 distinct CDR3 sequences, approximately 6.9% of them present only once. The sequenced sample was PBMCs, obtained before TCRalphabeta/CD19-depleted stem cell transplant. Receptor source: a boy between 2 and 10 years old with acute lymphoblastic leukemia, due to receive a stem cell transplant. Both conserved end residues are part of each CDR3. The D gene is left open where the match is weak. Clone size appears in some rows only: once, few, many, or a class for an expanded clone.

v_gene,d_gene,abundance,j_gene,CDR3nt,CDR3aa
TRBV5-6,NA,many,TRBJ2-5,TGTGCCAGCAGCCGCACTAACCAAGAGACCCAGTACTTC,CASSRTNQETQYF
TRBV29-1,NA,NA,TRBJ2-7,TGCAGCGTTGGACTAGGGGACTACGAGCAGTACTTC,CSVGLGDYEQYF
TRBV6-1,NA,few,TRBJ2-7,TGTGCCAGCAGTGAAATTCGCTACGAGCAGTACTTC,CASSEIRYEQYF
TRBV10-3,NA,many,TRBJ1-4,TGTGCCACCAGGACGGGGTTTAATGAAAAACTGTTTTTT,CATRTGFNEKLFF
TRBV6-1,NA,many,TRBJ2-7,TGTGCCAGCAGGGATACGACAAATACCTACGAGCAGTACTTC,CASRDTTNTYEQYF
TRBV29-1,NA,NA,TRBJ1-2,TGCAGCGTTGACGGGCGGCGGGGCTACACCTTC,CSVDGRRGYTF
TRBV12-3/TRBV12-4,NA,many,TRBJ2-1,TGTGCCAGCAGTTTTTTAGGGGGCTACAATGAGCAGTTCTTC,CASSFLGGYNEQFF
TRBV20-1,TRBD1,few,TRBJ2-5,TGCAGTGCTAGAGGGGACAGGGAAACTTTGGCCCAGTACTTC,CSARGDRETLAQYF
TRBV28,NA,NA,TRBJ2-5,TGTGCCAGCAGTTCTCGCCGGCGGTCCAAGCAAGAGACCCAGTACTTC,CASSSRRRSKQETQYF
TRBV7-2,NA,many,TRBJ1-3,TGTGCCAGCAGGGAACTCTCTGGAAACACCATATATTTT,CASRELSGNTIYF
TRBV7-6,NA,many,TRBJ2-7,TGTGCCAGCAGCTCCGGGTACTACGAGCAGTACTTC,CASSSGYYEQYF